A selection of T cell receptor beta chains follows, all from one sample in a study of T cell changes during pregnancy in multiple sclerosis. Measured with immunoSEQ multiplex PCR; TCRdb has only the in-frame clones, and not every one. The sample yields tens of thousands of clones, around 93% seen once. This specimen was peripheral blood, taken in the third trimester of pregnancy. Receptors were obtained from a female donor with multiple sclerosis, enrolled in a pregnancy study. The CDR3 runs from the conserved cysteine through the conserved F or W. D genes are given only for firm matches. Size tells how often a clone was seen (once, few, many) or the class of an expanded clone, and some rows leave it out.

abundance: once
len: 16
j_gene: TRBJ2-7
d_gene: .
v_gene: TRBV5-4
CDR3nt: TGTGCCAGCAGCTTGGGGATGGCAGGGGGGAGTTACGAGCAGTACTTC
CDR3aa: CASSLGMAGGSYEQYF

abundance: .
len: 12
j_gene: TRBJ2-5
d_gene: TRBD1
v_gene: TRBV29-1
CDR3nt: TGCAGCGTCCGGGACAGGGATGAGACCCAGTACTTC
CDR3aa: CSVRDRDETQYF

abundance: .
len: 16
j_gene: TRBJ2-2
d_gene: TRBD2
v_gene: TRBV7-2
CDR3nt: TGTGCCAGCAGCGAGGGACTAGCTTTGAGCACCGGGGAGCTGTTTTTT
CDR3aa: CASSEGLALSTGELFF

abundance: .
len: 14
j_gene: TRBJ2-2
d_gene: TRBD1
v_gene: TRBV2
CDR3nt: TGTGCCAGCGCCCCCGGCAGGGGGACCGGGGAGCTGTTTTTT
CDR3aa: CASAPGRGTGELFF

abundance: .
len: 14
j_gene: TRBJ1-5
d_gene: .
v_gene: TRBV13
CDR3nt: TGTGCCAGCAGCTTGGGGCATAGCAATCAGCCCCAGCATTTT
CDR3aa: CASSLGHSNQPQHF

abundance: .
len: 13
j_gene: TRBJ1-5
d_gene: .
v_gene: TRBV19
CDR3nt: TGTGCCAGTAGTATATCCCCCCTTCAGCCCCAGCATTTT
CDR3aa: CASSISPLQPQHF

abundance: .
len: 19
j_gene: TRBJ2-5
d_gene: TRBD1
v_gene: TRBV7-9
CDR3nt: TGTGCCAGCAGCTTAGTGTCTCTCGGGACAGGGGCCCTCGCCGAGACCCAGTACTTC
CDR3aa: CASSLVSLGTGALAETQYF

abundance: .
len: 15
j_gene: TRBJ1-5
d_gene: .
v_gene: TRBV9
CDR3nt: TGTGCCAGCAGCGTAGACGGGGGGAGAAATCAGCCCCAGCATTTT
CDR3aa: CASSVDGGRNQPQHF

abundance: .
len: 12
j_gene: TRBJ1-1
d_gene: .
v_gene: TRBV7-9
CDR3nt: TGTGCCAGCACCCAGGGCGACCAGGGAGCTTTCTTT
CDR3aa: CASTQGDQGAFF

abundance: .
len: 14
j_gene: TRBJ1-1
d_gene: .
v_gene: TRBV21-1
CDR3nt: TGTGCCACACCTGGGACAGGGATGAACACTGAAGCTTTCTTT
CDR3aa: CATPGTGMNTEAFF

abundance: .
len: 16
j_gene: TRBJ1-2
d_gene: .
v_gene: TRBV5-1
CDR3nt: TGCGCCAGCAGCCTCTGGGTTTTCGGGGCTAACTATGGCTACACCTTC
CDR3aa: CASSLWVFGANYGYTF

abundance: once
len: 15
j_gene: TRBJ1-5
d_gene: TRBD1
v_gene: TRBV19
CDR3nt: TGTGCCAGCTTCCCGGCGACAGGGATCGGTCAGCCCCAGCATTTT
CDR3aa: CASFPATGIGQPQHF

abundance: once
len: 11
j_gene: TRBJ2-1
d_gene: .
v_gene: TRBV6-1
CDR3nt: TGTGCCAGCAGGGCCCCCAATGAGCAGTTCTTC
CDR3aa: CASRAPNEQFF

abundance: .
len: 16
j_gene: TRBJ2-1
d_gene: TRBD2
v_gene: TRBV9
CDR3nt: TGTGCCAGCAGCGTTGGGGCCGGGACTAGCTTTGGTGAGCAGTTCTTC
CDR3aa: CASSVGAGTSFGEQFF

abundance: .
len: 13
j_gene: TRBJ1-2
d_gene: .
v_gene: TRBV5-3
CDR3nt: TGTGCCAGAAGCCTACAGGAGTTCTATGGCTACACCTTC
CDR3aa: CARSLQEFYGYTF

abundance: .
len: 14
j_gene: TRBJ1-5
d_gene: TRBD1
v_gene: TRBV5-1
CDR3nt: TGCGCCAGCAGCCCTGGACAGGTTGACGGAGCCCAGCATTTT
CDR3aa: CASSPGQVDGAQHF

abundance: .
len: 15
j_gene: TRBJ2-3
d_gene: .
v_gene: TRBV29-1
CDR3nt: TGCAGCGTTGAAGGTCGATGGACAGAAACAGATACGCAGTATTTT
CDR3aa: CSVEGRWTETDTQYF

abundance: .
len: 11
j_gene: TRBJ1-1
d_gene: .
v_gene: TRBV29-1
CDR3nt: TGCAGCGTTGATCGGAACACTGAAGCTTTCTTT
CDR3aa: CSVDRNTEAFF

abundance: once
len: 20
j_gene: TRBJ2-1
d_gene: TRBD2
v_gene: TRBV9
CDR3nt: TGTGCCAGCAGCGGGAAAGGGGATCCTCATGGCGGGGGGGCGTTCGATGAGCAGTTCTTC
CDR3aa: CASSGKGDPHGGGAFDEQFF

abundance: .
len: 14
j_gene: TRBJ2-2
d_gene: TRBD2
v_gene: TRBV7-7
CDR3nt: TGTGCTAGCAGCTTGGGCGGGGGTACCGGGGAGCTGTTTTTT
CDR3aa: CASSLGGGTGELFF

abundance: .
len: 19
j_gene: TRBJ2-6
d_gene: .
v_gene: TRBV7-6
CDR3nt: TGTGCCAGCAGCTTATCCGGGGACACGGGAATGGCTGGGGCCAACGTCCTGACTTTC
CDR3aa: CASSLSGDTGMAGANVLTF

abundance: .
len: 14
j_gene: TRBJ1-5
d_gene: .
v_gene: TRBV7-2
CDR3nt: TGTGCCAGCAGCGTTACAGGTATGGATCAGCCCCAGCATTTT
CDR3aa: CASSVTGMDQPQHF

abundance: .
len: 15
j_gene: TRBJ1-4
d_gene: .
v_gene: TRBV10-3
CDR3nt: TGTGCCATCAGTGAAGTTCCGGCGGCTAATGAAAAACTGTTTTTT
CDR3aa: CAISEVPAANEKLFF

abundance: .
len: 13
j_gene: TRBJ2-3
d_gene: .
v_gene: TRBV7-9
CDR3nt: TGTGCCAGCAGCTTAGACGGGTTAGATACGCAGTATTTT
CDR3aa: CASSLDGLDTQYF

abundance: .
len: 14
j_gene: TRBJ1-6
d_gene: TRBD1
v_gene: TRBV15
CDR3nt: TGTGCCACCAGCCCCGGGACAGGGTACTCACCCCTCCACTTT
CDR3aa: CATSPGTGYSPLHF

abundance: once
len: 13
j_gene: TRBJ2-3
d_gene: .
v_gene: TRBV29-1
CDR3nt: TGCAGCGTTGACTGGGACATAGCAGATACGCAGTATTTT
CDR3aa: CSVDWDIADTQYF

abundance: .
len: 13
j_gene: TRBJ1-5
d_gene: .
v_gene: TRBV11-2
CDR3nt: TGTGCCAGCAGCTTAGTTGAGAATCAGCCCCAGCATTTT
CDR3aa: CASSLVENQPQHF

abundance: .
len: 15
j_gene: TRBJ1-1
d_gene: TRBD1
v_gene: TRBV9
CDR3nt: TGTGCCAGCAGCGTAGGGGCAGGGGGCAGCACTGAAGCTTTCTTT
CDR3aa: CASSVGAGGSTEAFF

abundance: .
len: 15
j_gene: TRBJ2-1
d_gene: TRBD1
v_gene: TRBV9
CDR3nt: TGTGCCAGCAGCGCGTCGACAGGGGGCCGGGATGAGCAGTTCTTC
CDR3aa: CASSASTGGRDEQFF

abundance: .
len: 16
j_gene: TRBJ1-1
d_gene: .
v_gene: TRBV4-1
CDR3nt: TGCGCCAGCAGCCAAGATAGTAGGGATAGGGGAACTGAAGCTTTCTTT
CDR3aa: CASSQDSRDRGTEAFF

abundance: .
len: 15
j_gene: TRBJ2-3
d_gene: TRBD2
v_gene: TRBV11-1
CDR3nt: TGTGCCAGCAGCTTGGGACTAGCGGACACAGATACGCAGTATTTT
CDR3aa: CASSLGLADTDTQYF

abundance: .
len: 15
j_gene: TRBJ2-2
d_gene: TRBD1
v_gene: TRBV9
CDR3nt: TGTGCCAGCGGGCCCGGGGGACAGGGCGCCGGGGAGCTGTTTTTT
CDR3aa: CASGPGGQGAGELFF

abundance: .
len: 15
j_gene: TRBJ2-7
d_gene: .
v_gene: TRBV6-1
CDR3nt: TGTGCCAGCAGTGAACCCCGCCTTCCTAGTTACGAGCAGTACTTC
CDR3aa: CASSEPRLPSYEQYF

abundance: .
len: 15
j_gene: TRBJ1-2
d_gene: TRBD1
v_gene: TRBV29-1
CDR3nt: TGCAGCGTTGAATATACCGGGACAGGGGGCCTCGGCTACACCTTC
CDR3aa: CSVEYTGTGGLGYTF

abundance: .
len: 14
j_gene: TRBJ1-2
d_gene: TRBD1
v_gene: TRBV7-9
CDR3nt: TGTGCCAGCAGCCCATCAGGGGGAGTCTATGGCTACACCTTC
CDR3aa: CASSPSGGVYGYTF

abundance: .
len: 13
j_gene: TRBJ1-1
d_gene: .
v_gene: TRBV7-8
CDR3nt: TGTGCCAGCAGCGATTCCTCGACAGGAGGAGCTTTCTTT
CDR3aa: CASSDSSTGGAFF

abundance: .
len: 14
j_gene: TRBJ1-2
d_gene: TRBD1
v_gene: TRBV9
CDR3nt: TGTGCCAGCAGCGCTCCCGGGACAGGGGACGGCTACACCTTC
CDR3aa: CASSAPGTGDGYTF

abundance: .
len: 15
j_gene: TRBJ1-3
d_gene: .
v_gene: TRBV25-1
CDR3nt: TGTGCCAGCAGTGAAGGCAGGGTTAACGGAAACACCATATATTTT
CDR3aa: CASSEGRVNGNTIYF

abundance: .
len: 16
j_gene: TRBJ2-1
d_gene: TRBD2
v_gene: TRBV7-8
CDR3nt: TGTGCCAGCAGCCTGACCGGGACTAGCTCATACAATGAGCAGTTCTTC
CDR3aa: CASSLTGTSSYNEQFF

abundance: .
len: 15
j_gene: TRBJ2-5
d_gene: .
v_gene: TRBV19
CDR3nt: TGTGCCAGTAGTATAACGACAGCCTGGGAAGAGACCCAGTACTTC
CDR3aa: CASSITTAWEETQYF

abundance: .
len: 14
j_gene: TRBJ2-1
d_gene: TRBD2
v_gene: TRBV5-1
CDR3nt: TGCGCCAGCAGCAGAAGCGGGAACTACAATGAGCAGTTCTTC
CDR3aa: CASSRSGNYNEQFF

abundance: .
len: 13
j_gene: TRBJ2-1
d_gene: .
v_gene: TRBV5-6
CDR3nt: TGTGCCAGCAGCTTGGCTTCCTACAATGAGCAGTTCTTC
CDR3aa: CASSLASYNEQFF

abundance: .
len: 13
j_gene: TRBJ2-7
d_gene: .
v_gene: TRBV11-1
CDR3nt: TGTGCCAGCAGCACTACCAGAACCTACGAGCAGTACTTC
CDR3aa: CASSTTRTYEQYF

abundance: .
len: 16
j_gene: TRBJ2-2
d_gene: TRBD2
v_gene: TRBV7-9
CDR3nt: TGTGCCAGCAGCAAAACTAGCGGGGGGAACACCGGGGAGCTGTTTTTT
CDR3aa: CASSKTSGGNTGELFF

abundance: .
len: 18
j_gene: TRBJ2-1
d_gene: .
v_gene: TRBV4-1
CDR3nt: TGCGCCAGCAGCCAAGAAGACAGGGCGAACTGGGCTAGCGGGGAGCAGTTCTTC
CDR3aa: CASSQEDRANWASGEQFF

abundance: once
len: 12
j_gene: TRBJ2-7
d_gene: .
v_gene: TRBV19
CDR3nt: TGTGCCAGTAGTATGACAGCCTACGAGCAGTACTTC
CDR3aa: CASSMTAYEQYF

abundance: .
len: 14
j_gene: TRBJ2-5
d_gene: TRBD1
v_gene: TRBV11-2
CDR3nt: TGTGCCAGCAGCGTGACAGGGGGGTTGGAGACCCAGTACTTC
CDR3aa: CASSVTGGLETQYF

abundance: .
len: 20
j_gene: TRBJ2-2
d_gene: TRBD1
v_gene: TRBV4-1
CDR3nt: TGCGCCAGCAGCCAAGAGCCGACCTCCATAGGGGGCGCGTACACCGGGGAGCTGTTTTTT
CDR3aa: CASSQEPTSIGGAYTGELFF

abundance: .
len: 14
j_gene: TRBJ1-2
d_gene: .
v_gene: TRBV7-6
CDR3nt: TGTGCCAGCGGACGCGGGAGCCTTAACTATGGCTACACCTTC
CDR3aa: CASGRGSLNYGYTF

abundance: .
len: 12
j_gene: TRBJ2-5
d_gene: .
v_gene: TRBV5-1
CDR3nt: TGCGCCAGCAAGCGACTGCAAGAGACCCAGTACTTC
CDR3aa: CASKRLQETQYF

abundance: .
len: 15
j_gene: TRBJ1-2
d_gene: .
v_gene: TRBV19
CDR3nt: TGTGCCAGTAGTATCCCCCCGAGGGGGTTATATGGCTACACCTTC
CDR3aa: CASSIPPRGLYGYTF

abundance: .
len: 14
j_gene: TRBJ1-1
d_gene: .
v_gene: TRBV15
CDR3nt: TGTGCCACCAGCATTAGGGAGATGAACACTGAAGCTTTCTTT
CDR3aa: CATSIREMNTEAFF

abundance: .
len: 16
j_gene: TRBJ1-3
d_gene: TRBD1
v_gene: TRBV19
CDR3nt: TGTGCCAGTAGTATGCCCGGGACAGGGGCTGGAAACACCATATATTTT
CDR3aa: CASSMPGTGAGNTIYF